A selection of T cell receptor beta chains follows, all from one sample in a study of T cells in Graves' hyperthyroidism and ophthalmopathy. TCRdb reprocessed the multiplex PCR reads via MiXCR and lists one record per CDR3 protein. The sample gives 90,000 to 120,000 distinct CDR3 sequences, more than 15% of which show up once; less than 50% is in the top ten. The source material was blood. The receptors here all came from a woman aged 50 to 60 with Graves' hyperthyroidism. The CDR3 runs from the conserved cysteine through the conserved F or W. The D gene is left open where the match is weak. For some rows the clone size is stated as once, few or many, or as a class when expanded; others skip it.

j_call d_call clone_size cdr3_length v_call cdr3_aa cdr3_nt
TRBJ1-4 TRBD1 many 12 TRBV5-6 CASSEQGTQLFF TGTGCCAGCAGCGAACAGGGGACACAACTGTTTTTT
TRBJ1-1 NA few 12 TRBV3-1 CASSQVIGQAFF TGTGCCAGCAGCCAAGTTATCGGTCAAGCTTTCTTT
TRBJ2-7 TRBD1 many 14 TRBV20-1 CSAPDRGRAYEQYF TGCAGTGCTCCGGACAGGGGAAGGGCCTACGAGCAGTACTTC
TRBJ1-1 NA many 18 TRBV5-5 CASSFQSGAERELTEAFF TGTGCCAGCAGCTTTCAATCAGGGGCCGAGAGGGAACTCACTGAAGCTTTCTTT
TRBJ2-2 NA many 18 TRBV18 CASSPMEGSRVDTGELFF TGTGCCAGCTCACCAATGGAGGGTTCGAGGGTCGACACCGGGGAGCTGTTTTTT
TRBJ2-1 NA many 14 TRBV18 CASSPLAEWYEQFF TGTGCCAGCTCACCACTAGCTGAATGGTATGAGCAGTTCTTC
TRBJ2-1 TRBD2 many 13 TRBV11-2 CASRVTSGHEQFF TGTGCCAGCAGAGTGACTAGCGGGCATGAGCAGTTCTTC
TRBJ2-2 TRBD1 many 15 TRBV2 CASAIDRGPGRELFF TGTGCCAGCGCGATAGACAGGGGACCAGGCCGGGAGCTGTTTTTT
TRBJ1-6 NA many 9 TRBV20-1 CSAIQGTHF TGCAGTGCTATCCAGGGGACTCACTTT
TRBJ2-2 NA NA 15 TRBV28 CASSSMGEGRGELFF TGTGCCAGCAGTTCAATGGGGGAAGGTCGCGGGGAGCTGTTTTTT
TRBJ2-1 TRBD2 many 14 TRBV2 CASKDSGSENEQFF TGTGCCAGCAAGGATAGCGGGAGTGAAAATGAGCAGTTCTTC
TRBJ2-4 TRBD1 many 17 TRBV20-1 CSARDFRGRIAKNIQYF TGCAGTGCTAGAGATTTCAGGGGGCGAATAGCCAAAAACATTCAGTACTTC
TRBJ2-3 TRBD1 many 14 TRBV7-9 CASSASQGKDTQYF TGTGCCAGCAGCGCATCACAGGGGAAAGATACGCAGTATTTT
TRBJ1-1 TRBD1 NA 13 TRBV7-2 CASSGQANTEAFF TGTGCCAGCAGCGGACAGGCCAACACTGAAGCTTTCTTT
TRBJ2-1 NA many 11 TRBV15 CATLKHNEQFF TGTGCCACCTTAAAACACAATGAGCAGTTCTTC
TRBJ2-1 NA many 15 TRBV28 CASSPGPGSYNEQFF TGTGCCAGCAGTCCCGGCCCGGGCAGCTACAATGAGCAGTTCTTC
TRBJ2-1 NA NA 15 TRBV6-5 CASSYSRQGQPRQFF TGTGCCAGCAGTTACTCGCGGCAGGGCCAGCCCCGGCAGTTCTTC
TRBJ1-5 NA many 16 TRBV28 CASSLIPLAPDQPQHF TGTGCCAGCAGTTTAATCCCCCTTGCTCCGGATCAGCCCCAGCATTTT
TRBJ2-1 TRBD1 few 15 TRBV9 CASSVDQGEQGAQFF TGTGCCAGCAGCGTAGACCAAGGGGAACAGGGGGCCCAGTTCTTC
TRBJ2-1 NA many 13 TRBV15 CATSRSHPDEQFF TGTGCCACCAGCAGATCCCACCCGGATGAGCAGTTCTTC
TRBJ2-1 NA NA 12 TRBV5-1 CASSGAYNEQFF TGCGCCAGCAGTGGGGCCTACAATGAGCAGTTCTTC
TRBJ1-1 NA many 15 TRBV11-1 CASSLGWGRDTEAFF TGTGCCAGCAGCTTAGGTTGGGGTAGAGACACTGAAGCTTTCTTT
TRBJ1-4 NA many 14 TRBV20-1 CSAPTGSFNEKLFF TGCAGTGCACCGACCGGGTCCTTTAATGAAAAACTGTTTTTT
TRBJ2-5 TRBD2 many 16 TRBV2 CASSALASGLQETQYF TGTGCCAGCAGTGCGTTGGCTAGCGGGCTCCAAGAGACCCAGTACTTC
TRBJ1-1 NA many 12 TRBV7-3 CASSFVRVEAFF TGTGCCAGCAGCTTCGTGCGGGTGGAAGCTTTCTTT
TRBJ2-3 NA many 13 TRBV20-1 CSASGAWTDTQYF TGCAGTGCTAGCGGGGCTTGGACAGATACGCAGTATTTT
TRBJ1-5 NA many 15 TRBV5-1 CASRIEPGDHQPQHF TGCGCCAGCAGAATCGAACCGGGTGACCACCAGCCCCAGCATTTT
TRBJ2-1 TRBD2 many 16 TRBV5-1 CASSSRLAGRRREQFF TGCGCCAGCAGCTCGAGACTAGCAGGCCGGAGGCGTGAGCAGTTCTTC
TRBJ2-5 NA NA 12 TRBV2 CASSDSQETQYF TGTGCCAGCAGTGATTCACAAGAGACCCAGTACTTC
TRBJ1-2 NA many 14 TRBV5-1 CASSLDWGGIGYTF TGCGCCAGCAGCTTGGATTGGGGAGGGATTGGCTACACCTTC
TRBJ1-2 TRBD1 many 16 TRBV11-2 CASSPAGTGGPAGYTF TGTGCCAGCAGCCCCGCCGGGACAGGGGGCCCTGCTGGCTACACCTTC
TRBJ1-5 NA many 15 TRBV2 CASDPPWRLVQPQHF TGTGCCAGCGACCCGCCTTGGCGTTTGGTTCAGCCCCAGCATTTT
TRBJ2-1 TRBD2 many 15 TRBV9 CASSPPGLVSAEQFF TGTGCCAGCAGCCCACCGGGACTAGTCTCCGCTGAGCAGTTCTTC
TRBJ2-1 NA many 14 TRBV15 CATSRADGGSEQFF TGTGCCACCAGCAGAGCAGACGGGGGATCTGAGCAGTTCTTC
TRBJ2-7 NA many 15 TRBV19 CASSSDAPDPYEQYF TGTGCCAGTAGCTCGGACGCCCCAGACCCCTACGAGCAGTACTTC
TRBJ1-2 NA many 12 TRBV5-1 CASSSNGDGYTF TGCGCCAGCAGCTCTAACGGGGATGGCTACACCTTC
TRBJ1-5 TRBD1 many 16 TRBV7-8 CASSPLAQGSNQPQHF TGTGCCAGCAGCCCCCTGGCACAGGGGAGCAATCAGCCCCAGCATTTT
TRBJ1-1 TRBD1 few 14 TRBV5-7 CASSQDRVWTEAFF TGTGCCAGCAGCCAGGACAGGGTGTGGACTGAAGCTTTCTTT
TRBJ2-7 TRBD2 NA 13 TRBV20-1 CSSGTSGTYEQYF TGCAGTTCCGGGACTAGCGGAACCTACGAGCAGTACTTC
TRBJ2-2 TRBD2 many 15 TRBV7-2 CANSIRLAGFGELFF TGTGCCAACAGCATCCGACTAGCGGGATTTGGGGAGCTGTTTTTT
TRBJ2-1 NA many 16 TRBV19 CASSSGIIMGTGEQFF TGTGCCAGTAGTAGCGGGATAATTATGGGGACCGGTGAGCAGTTCTTC
TRBJ1-5 NA many 13 TRBV30 CAWSVTSNQPQHF TGTGCCTGGAGTGTAACCAGTAATCAGCCCCAGCATTTT
TRBJ1-5 NA many 15 TRBV6-1 CASSFLSGANQPQHF TGTGCCAGCAGTTTTCTTTCAGGGGCCAATCAGCCCCAGCATTTT
TRBJ1-4 NA many 14 TRBV14 CASSQVAGNEKLFF TGTGCCAGCAGCCAAGTAGCGGGTAATGAAAAACTGTTTTTT
TRBJ1-5 NA many 14 TRBV20-1 CSARDGHSNQPQHF TGCAGTGCTAGAGATGGACATAGCAATCAGCCCCAGCATTTT
TRBJ1-1 TRBD1 medium-sized 16 TRBV20-1 CSAGTGLGGSNTEAFF TGCAGTGCTGGGACAGGGTTAGGAGGGTCGAACACTGAAGCTTTCTTT
TRBJ1-5 NA few 16 TRBV19 CASSIGTPGSNQPQHF TGTGCCAGTAGTATTGGGACTCCGGGTAGCAATCAGCCCCAGCATTTT
TRBJ2-3 TRBD2 few 15 TRBV7-3 CASSLLAGGTDTQYF TGTGCCAGCAGCTTACTAGCGGGGGGCACAGATACGCAGTATTTT
TRBJ2-7 TRBD2 NA 13 TRBV20-1 CSALGGSSYEQYF TGCAGTGCTTTGGGCGGGAGTTCCTACGAGCAGTACTTC
TRBJ2-3 TRBD2 many 14 TRBV30 CACLTSVLTDTQYF TGTGCCTGCTTGACTAGCGTCCTCACAGATACGCAGTATTTT
TRBJ2-2 NA many 14 TRBV14 CASSLTVNTGELFF TGTGCCAGCAGCTTAACCGTGAACACCGGGGAGCTGTTTTTT
TRBJ2-6 NA NA 14 TRBV6-1 CASGFVGGANVLTF TGTGCCAGCGGATTCGTGGGTGGGGCCAACGTCCTGACTTTC
TRBJ1-4 NA many 15 TRBV5-5 CASSLDGLGNEKLFF TGTGCCAGCAGCTTGGATGGGCTCGGGAATGAAAAACTGTTTTTT
TRBJ2-3 TRBD2 many 16 TRBV20-1 CSAAGGLAGSTDTQYF TGCAGTGCAGCGGGGGGACTAGCGGGAAGCACAGATACGCAGTATTTT
TRBJ2-1 TRBD2 many 14 TRBV30 CAWSVIAGDNEQFF TGTGCCTGGAGTGTAATAGCGGGAGATAATGAGCAGTTCTTC
TRBJ2-5 TRBD2 few 19 TRBV2 CASSRYTGTSEPSEETQYF TGTGCCAGCAGTCGGTATACCGGGACTAGCGAACCTTCCGAAGAGACCCAGTACTTC